This T cell receptor (beta chain) comes out of a study of cytomegalovirus exposure and HLA in healthy donors. As concerns this clone: Its antigen is unknown.

The study, taken as a whole, reports: Most sequenced TCRs were rare (though some public TCRs occurred in many donors). For cytomegalovirus status, the classifier reportedly gave diagnoses with high specificity and sensitivity.

Amplification used 60 Vbeta primers and 13 Jbeta primers. The protocol was immunoSEQ multiplex PCR, while the TCRdb copy is restricted to in-frame clones and leaves out a portion. The data hold 150,000 to 200,000 clones, with approximately 79% observed a single time. The sequenced sample consisted of PBMCs. The receptor's source is a man aged 35 to 55 in good health and CMV-seropositive.

For the CDR3, the DNA is TGTGCCAGCAGCGTAGGTCCCGACAGCTCCTACGAGCAGTACTTC. It encodes CASSVGPDSSYEQYF. The genes are TRBV9 and TRBJ2-7, with D perhaps TRBD1 (5 bases). The CDR3 contains 15 residues. The germline V gene encodes CDR1 SGDLS and CDR2 YYNGEE. V was trimmed by 0 bases and J by 0 bases, leaving 10 bases between them.